This T cell receptor beta chain emerged from a study of vaccination effects on CD4 cells after COVID-19. In regard to this clone: Its matching antigen is unknown.

This CDR3 is built from 14 residues. The V end was cut by 3 bases, the J end by 4 bases, with 10 bases between. From germline, CDR1 is SGHRS and CDR2 YFSETQ. The method was immunoSEQ multiplex PCR; TCRdb's version includes in-frame clones alone and lacks a portion of them. The repertoire holds around 66,000 clones, with roughly 75% as singletons. Study conclusions and caveats: Small numbers of convalescent patients limited the study. It also lacked early post-infection timepoints. Infection- and vaccine-induced clones contracted markedly late after vaccination.

Sequencing followed a ViraFEST assay step that expanded antigen-specific CD4+ T cells with viral peptide pools. Scientists isolated CD4+ T cells after an approximately 9-day culture period ended. Nucleocapsid antibodies stayed negative before and after vaccination, showing no earlier SARS-CoV-2 infection. About 2 million PBMC per well received 10 IU/ml IL-2 and approximately 10 ug/ml peptides in culture. This TCR was recovered from a human donor who received a COVID-19 vaccine. The genes are TRBV5-1 and TRBJ2-2; D unresolved. The sample in question was CD4+ T cells from PBMCs cultured with HCoV-OC43 spike peptides, obtained before COVID-19 vaccination. Sample subset: HCoV-OC43 spike overlapping peptide pool stimulation. DNA for the CDR3: TGCGCCAGCAGCTCAATCTCTAGCACCGGGGAGCTGTTTTTT. This encodes CASSSISSTGELFF.